This section outlines one T cell receptor beta chain sequence together with its context. Its specific antigen is unknown. Per-nucleotide qualities are absent, and no much larger clonotype sits a single base away. This specimen's treatment or condition label, interpreted: some 20 received Ad26.COV2.S at low or high dose, single or two shots; roughly five received placebo; per-sample allocation not given. Repertoires of vaccine and placebo recipients were sequenced from samples collected on day 63 after the first injection. In Cohort 1b, about two dozen adults aged 18-55 years were enrolled at a single site in Boston, USA, between 29 July and 7 August 2020. Ad26.COV2.S was a replication-incompetent adenovirus type 26 vector expressing a prefusion-stabilized SARS-CoV-2 spike protein from the original Wuhan strain. This record belongs to a study of Ad26.COV2.S vaccination and SARS-CoV-2 variants (TCRdb year 2021). Broadly, across the study: Vaccine-arm donors came from COV1001, a multicentre, randomized, double-blind, placebo-controlled phase I-IIa trial of Ad26.COV2.S in healthy adults. Ad26.COV2.S was administered intramuscularly at a dose of 5x10^10 or 1x10^11 viral particles, either as one shot or as two shots given 56 days apart. Sequencing of the TCRbeta repertoire served to evaluate the specificity and breadth of SARS-CoV-2-reactive T cell receptors following Ad26.COV2.S vaccination. A total of approximately 32 samples were included in the TCR-sequenced set, comprising around 19 Ad26.COV2.S vaccine recipients, 5 placebo recipients and 8 SARS-CoV-2 convalescent individuals. Trial participants were randomized into five groups of five: low-dose or high-dose Ad26.COV2.S given once or twice, or placebo on both occasions. Investigators did not know the trial group allocation while performing experiments and assessing outcomes. Summary of the overall study and its limitations: Comparing responses between vaccine doses or regimens was not something the study was powered to do. Higher spike-specific TCR breadth was observed in Ad26.COV2.S recipients than in placebo recipients (P = 0.0014). Substantial breadth of spike-specific CD8+ and CD4+ T cell responses was reported after vaccination. According to the authors, total T cell responses may have been underestimated by the TCR breadth and depth analyses. Vaccine and placebo recipients had comparable non-spike TCR breadth, which fits with the vaccine containing only spike.

TCRbeta CDR3 regions were sequenced with the immunoSEQ Assay. After extraction, genomic DNA underwent amplification by bias-controlled multiplex PCR, followed by high-throughput sequencing. The original pipeline was this. Collapsing and filtering of sequences were performed to quantify the absolute abundance of each unique TCRbeta CDR3 region. T cell fraction was estimated by normalizing TCRbeta template counts to usable DNA, which was measured by amplifying reference genes present in all nucleated cells. Repertoire TCRs were annotated as SARS-CoV-2-specific by exact matching of V gene, CDR3 amino acid sequence and J gene to a known reactive TCR set. The reference SARS-CoV-2 TCR set came from MIRA and was filtered for enrichment in COVID-19-positive ImmuneCODE repertoires, removing public or cross-reactive TCRs. Based on the MIRA antigens, annotated TCRs were further analysed at the level of specific ORF or position within ORF. Breadth was defined as the number of annotated unique rearrangements divided by the total number of unique productive rearrangements, and depth was defined as the summed frequency of the annotated unique rearrangements. Two-sided Wilcoxon rank-sum tests were applied when comparing TCR breadth between groups. Imported from immuneACCESS, the table was reduced by TCRdb to in-frame sequences with V and J called. These copies leave out some clones; in studies compared against another copy, an unresolved V gene accounts for under half, and the cause of the remainder is not known. Clonal size and the V and J genes are those of that table, whereas D and trimming came from the DNA. Here the sample has about 390,000 clones; 92% occur a single time. The ten largest make up approximately 1.7% of the sample.

The CDR3 sequence holds 13 residues, the cysteine and phenylalanine included. The entry retains the CDR3 DNA only, 39 bases that are in frame from base 1. At the junction V is shortened by 6 bases and J by 0 bases, with 7 bases in between. CDR1 and CDR2 (SGHRS, YFSETQ) derive from the germline V gene. Material: peripheral blood, obtained in a trial of Ad26.COV2.S vaccine versus placebo. The TCR originated in a person between 18 and 60 years old who received the Ad26.COV2.S COVID-19 vaccine or a placebo. The chain is made from TRBV5-1 and TRBJ1-3, with the D gene uncertain. CDR3 protein: CASTGISGNTIYF. The nucleotides are TGCGCCAGCACAGGTATCTCTGGAAACACCATATATTTT.